These T cell receptor beta chains were read from a single sample in a study of post-analysis software for immune sequencing data. MiXCR, applied by TCRdb to the PCR reads, yields one record per CDR3 protein. The table records approximately 400,000 distinct CDR3 sequences, less than 40% of them present only once. Specimen: blood. The source is a girl aged 10 to 17 with multiple sclerosis. The CDR3 runs from the conserved cysteine through the conserved F or W. Each record gives: clone size, D gene, J gene, V gene, CDR3 DNA, CDR3 protein. A D gene is named only where the DNA matches it firmly. Rows may omit the clone size; those that give it use once, few, many or a size class.

abundance: few
d_gene: TRBD1
j_gene: TRBJ1-1
v_gene: TRBV20-1
CDR3nt: TGCAGTGCTCCTCAGGGGGAGTACACTGAAGCTTTCTTT
CDR3aa: CSAPQGEYTEAFF

abundance: NA
d_gene: NA
j_gene: TRBJ2-6
v_gene: TRBV11-2
CDR3nt: TGTGCCAGCAGCTTTCGCGAGTCTGGGGCCAACGTCCTGACTTTC
CDR3aa: CASSFRESGANVLTF

abundance: NA
d_gene: NA
j_gene: TRBJ2-7
v_gene: TRBV7-8
CDR3nt: TGTGCCAGCAGCTTGGTGGCAGAGTCCTCCTACGAGCAGTACTTC
CDR3aa: CASSLVAESSYEQYF

abundance: few
d_gene: TRBD1
j_gene: TRBJ1-6
v_gene: TRBV6-4
CDR3nt: TGTGCCAGCAGCCCCTCGAGGGGGCCCAATTCACCCCTCCACTTT
CDR3aa: CASSPSRGPNSPLHF

abundance: few
d_gene: NA
j_gene: TRBJ2-7
v_gene: TRBV7-2
CDR3nt: TGTGCCAGCAGGGATCAATACGAGCAGTACTTC
CDR3aa: CASRDQYEQYF

abundance: many
d_gene: NA
j_gene: TRBJ1-2
v_gene: TRBV10-3
CDR3nt: TGTGCCATCAGTGAGTCGTGGCAGGACGGATATGGCTACACCTTC
CDR3aa: CAISESWQDGYGYTF

abundance: NA
d_gene: NA
j_gene: TRBJ2-7
v_gene: TRBV4-3
CDR3nt: TGCGCCAGCAGCCTCCTAGACGGGAGCTCCTACGAGCAGTACTTC
CDR3aa: CASSLLDGSSYEQYF

abundance: NA
d_gene: NA
j_gene: TRBJ2-1
v_gene: TRBV7-9
CDR3nt: TGTGCCAGCACCCTGGGAAATGAGCAGTTCTTC
CDR3aa: CASTLGNEQFF

abundance: NA
d_gene: NA
j_gene: TRBJ1-2
v_gene: TRBV4-3
CDR3nt: TGCGCCAGCAGCCAAGGTGCAGGGGATGCCTATGGCTACACCTTC
CDR3aa: CASSQGAGDAYGYTF

abundance: NA
d_gene: NA
j_gene: TRBJ1-2
v_gene: TRBV12-3/TRBV12-4
CDR3nt: TGTGCCAGCAGTTTAGAGGCGAGGGGCTACACCTTC
CDR3aa: CASSLEARGYTF

abundance: few
d_gene: TRBD1
j_gene: TRBJ2-5
v_gene: TRBV27
CDR3nt: TGTGCCAGCAGTCCCTGGACAGGGGGAGAGACCCAGTACTTC
CDR3aa: CASSPWTGGETQYF

abundance: NA
d_gene: TRBD1
j_gene: TRBJ2-7
v_gene: TRBV5-1
CDR3nt: TGCGCCAGCAGCCTTACCGGGACAGGGGGCTACGAGCAGTACTTC
CDR3aa: CASSLTGTGGYEQYF

abundance: NA
d_gene: NA
j_gene: TRBJ2-3
v_gene: TRBV18
CDR3nt: TGTGCCAGCTCACCACCGCGAATAGGCAGGGGAGATACGCAGTATTTT
CDR3aa: CASSPPRIGRGDTQYF

abundance: NA
d_gene: TRBD1
j_gene: TRBJ2-5
v_gene: TRBV9
CDR3nt: TGTGCCAGCAGCGTAAGTGGAAACAGGGGACAAGAGACCCAGTACTTC
CDR3aa: CASSVSGNRGQETQYF

abundance: NA
d_gene: TRBD1
j_gene: TRBJ1-2
v_gene: TRBV18
CDR3nt: TGTGCCAGCTCCACCAGAACAGGGGACTATGGCTACACCTTC
CDR3aa: CASSTRTGDYGYTF

abundance: NA
d_gene: NA
j_gene: TRBJ2-1
v_gene: TRBV21-1
CDR3nt: TGTGCCAGCAGCAAAGGAGGTCGGCGGGGGGCTCTGAGCTCCTACAATGAGCAGTTCTTC
CDR3aa: CASSKGGRRGALSSYNEQFF

abundance: few
d_gene: TRBD2
j_gene: TRBJ2-7
v_gene: TRBV12-3/TRBV12-4
CDR3nt: TGTGCCAGCAGCATAGCGGGGGGGCTCTCCTACGAGCAGTACTTC
CDR3aa: CASSIAGGLSYEQYF

abundance: NA
d_gene: NA
j_gene: TRBJ1-4
v_gene: TRBV7-6
CDR3nt: TGTGCCAGCAGCCCGCAGGGCCGGGGGAATGACGAAAAACTGTTTTTT
CDR3aa: CASSPQGRGNDEKLFF

abundance: NA
d_gene: NA
j_gene: TRBJ2-1
v_gene: TRBV7-2
CDR3nt: TGTGCCAGCAGCTTATCGGTGGCAGACTTGAACAATGAGCAGTTCTTC
CDR3aa: CASSLSVADLNNEQFF

abundance: NA
d_gene: TRBD1
j_gene: TRBJ2-7
v_gene: TRBV27
CDR3nt: TGTGCCAGCAGTTCTGGGACAGTCCTGAAGTCCTACGAGCAGTACTTC
CDR3aa: CASSSGTVLKSYEQYF

abundance: few
d_gene: NA
j_gene: TRBJ1-2
v_gene: TRBV12-3/TRBV12-4
CDR3nt: TGTGCCAGCAGTTCGGCGGAGGGGCCCAACTATGGCTACACCTTC
CDR3aa: CASSSAEGPNYGYTF

abundance: once
d_gene: NA
j_gene: TRBJ1-1
v_gene: TRBV10-3
CDR3nt: TGTGCCACTCAGGCAGGGTGGAACACTGAAGCTTTCTTT
CDR3aa: CATQAGWNTEAFF

abundance: NA
d_gene: NA
j_gene: TRBJ2-1
v_gene: TRBV4-1
CDR3nt: TGCGCCAGCAGCCAAGATAGGACAGCCCAGTTCTTC
CDR3aa: CASSQDRTAQFF

abundance: NA
d_gene: TRBD1
j_gene: TRBJ2-3
v_gene: TRBV6-5
CDR3nt: TGTGCCAGCAGTTACTCGATAACAGGGGGACGGAGCACAGATACGCAGTATTTT
CDR3aa: CASSYSITGGRSTDTQYF

abundance: NA
d_gene: NA
j_gene: TRBJ1-2
v_gene: TRBV4-1
CDR3nt: TGCGCCAGCAGCCAAGATGACGAACCGCCGAGGTTCGGCTACACCTTC
CDR3aa: CASSQDDEPPRFGYTF

abundance: few
d_gene: NA
j_gene: TRBJ1-6
v_gene: TRBV7-9
CDR3nt: TGTGCCAGCAGCTTAGCTCGAGGGACTTCACCCCTCCACTTT
CDR3aa: CASSLARGTSPLHF

abundance: NA
d_gene: TRBD2
j_gene: TRBJ2-1
v_gene: TRBV7-9
CDR3nt: TGTGCCAGCAGCCCAGGGGTGCGGGGGGACAATGAGCAGTTCTTC
CDR3aa: CASSPGVRGDNEQFF

abundance: NA
d_gene: NA
j_gene: TRBJ2-1
v_gene: TRBV5-1
CDR3nt: TGCGCCAGCAGCTTGAGCGGTGAGAGCTACAATGAGCAGTTCTTC
CDR3aa: CASSLSGESYNEQFF

abundance: NA
d_gene: NA
j_gene: TRBJ1-1
v_gene: TRBV28
CDR3nt: TGTGCCAGCAGTTTATGGGCTCTTTCGAACACTGAAGCTTTCTTT
CDR3aa: CASSLWALSNTEAFF

abundance: NA
d_gene: NA
j_gene: TRBJ2-3
v_gene: TRBV12-3/TRBV12-4
CDR3nt: TGTGCCAGCAGCCGACAGGGAGGTACGCAGTATTTT
CDR3aa: CASSRQGGTQYF

abundance: few
d_gene: TRBD1
j_gene: TRBJ1-2
v_gene: TRBV10-3
CDR3nt: TGTGCCATCCTTGAAGACAGGGGGATTGTTGGCTATGGCTACACCTTC
CDR3aa: CAILEDRGIVGYGYTF

abundance: NA
d_gene: TRBD2
j_gene: TRBJ2-3
v_gene: TRBV20-1
CDR3nt: TGCAGTGCCATAGCGGGAGGTCGCACAGATACGCAGTATTTT
CDR3aa: CSAIAGGRTDTQYF

abundance: few
d_gene: NA
j_gene: TRBJ1-2
v_gene: TRBV7-9
CDR3nt: TGTGCCAGCAGCGCAACCGGGACAAAGAGGGACTATGGCTACACCTTC
CDR3aa: CASSATGTKRDYGYTF

abundance: few
d_gene: NA
j_gene: TRBJ2-3
v_gene: TRBV5-1
CDR3nt: TGCGCCAGCGCACTAAGTGGAACAGATACGCAGTATTTT
CDR3aa: CASALSGTDTQYF

abundance: few
d_gene: NA
j_gene: TRBJ2-4
v_gene: TRBV7-3
CDR3nt: TGTGCCAGCAGCCAAACGGGCTCTGGGGACATTCAGTACTTC
CDR3aa: CASSQTGSGDIQYF

abundance: few
d_gene: TRBD2
j_gene: TRBJ2-7
v_gene: TRBV12-3/TRBV12-4
CDR3nt: TGTGCCAGCAGGACTAGCGGGGTCTACGAGCAGTACTTC
CDR3aa: CASRTSGVYEQYF

abundance: few
d_gene: TRBD1
j_gene: TRBJ2-3
v_gene: TRBV4-2
CDR3nt: TGTGCCAGCGGGGACCTAGGGGGCGCAGATACGCAGTATTTT
CDR3aa: CASGDLGGADTQYF

abundance: once
d_gene: NA
j_gene: TRBJ2-2
v_gene: TRBV6-5
CDR3nt: TGTGCCAGCAGTTACGCGGGGTACCCGAACACCGGGGAGCTGTTTTTT
CDR3aa: CASSYAGYPNTGELFF

abundance: NA
d_gene: TRBD2
j_gene: TRBJ2-1
v_gene: TRBV2
CDR3nt: TGTGCCAGCAGTGGTCTAGCGGGGGCTCCGAGTGAGCAGTGCTTC
CDR3aa: CASSGLAGAPSEQCF

abundance: NA
d_gene: TRBD1
j_gene: TRBJ1-2
v_gene: TRBV13
CDR3nt: TGTGCCAGCAGCCCGACAGGGGAGGGCTATGGCTACACCTTC
CDR3aa: CASSPTGEGYGYTF

abundance: many
d_gene: TRBD1
j_gene: TRBJ2-7
v_gene: TRBV14
CDR3nt: TGTGCCAGCAGCCACACAGGGGGACTCTACGAGCAGTACTTC
CDR3aa: CASSHTGGLYEQYF

abundance: few
d_gene: TRBD1
j_gene: TRBJ1-1
v_gene: TRBV12-3/TRBV12-4
CDR3nt: TGTGCCAGCAGTTCCCGGGACAGTGAAGCTTTCTTT
CDR3aa: CASSSRDSEAFF

abundance: NA
d_gene: NA
j_gene: TRBJ2-3
v_gene: TRBV5-4
CDR3nt: TGTGCCAGCAGCTCCGCCCCGGGGGCCTATCCCTCGGGTACGCAGTATTTT
CDR3aa: CASSSAPGAYPSGTQYF

abundance: NA
d_gene: NA
j_gene: TRBJ2-7
v_gene: TRBV7-8
CDR3nt: TGTGCCAGCAGCTCCCACCGCGGGCTAGCCCCCTACGAGCAGTACTTC
CDR3aa: CASSSHRGLAPYEQYF

abundance: many
d_gene: NA
j_gene: TRBJ1-6
v_gene: TRBV9
CDR3nt: TGTGCCAGCAGCCCCCAGAACCTCTTGGCGTCACCCCTCCACTTT
CDR3aa: CASSPQNLLASPLHF

abundance: NA
d_gene: TRBD1
j_gene: TRBJ2-7
v_gene: TRBV13
CDR3nt: TGTGCCAGCAGCTTAGGGACAGGGGGCGAGAAGTGGTACGAGCAGTACTTC
CDR3aa: CASSLGTGGEKWYEQYF

abundance: few
d_gene: NA
j_gene: TRBJ2-7
v_gene: TRBV11-2
CDR3nt: TGTGCCAGCAGCAGTCCGGACCTATTCGGCTCCTACGAGCAGTACTTC
CDR3aa: CASSSPDLFGSYEQYF

abundance: NA
d_gene: TRBD1
j_gene: TRBJ1-1
v_gene: TRBV7-2
CDR3nt: TGTGCCAGCAGCTTAGAAGGGACAGGGAACACTGAAGCTTTCTTT
CDR3aa: CASSLEGTGNTEAFF

abundance: few
d_gene: TRBD1
j_gene: TRBJ2-7
v_gene: TRBV7-2
CDR3nt: TGTGCCAGCAGCTCCGTTAACAGGGGGGTCTACGAGCAGTACTTC
CDR3aa: CASSSVNRGVYEQYF

abundance: few
d_gene: TRBD2
j_gene: TRBJ2-5
v_gene: TRBV20-1
CDR3nt: TGCAGTGCTAGCGGGACTAGCGGGGGAGAGACCCAGTACTTC
CDR3aa: CSASGTSGGETQYF

abundance: NA
d_gene: TRBD2
j_gene: TRBJ2-7
v_gene: TRBV6-1
CDR3nt: TGTGCCAGCAGAGAGACTAGCGGGGGAAAACACTACGAGCAGTACTTC
CDR3aa: CASRETSGGKHYEQYF

abundance: NA
d_gene: NA
j_gene: TRBJ2-5
v_gene: TRBV5-1
CDR3nt: TGCGTCAGCAGCCTCCAAGAGACCCAGTACTTC
CDR3aa: CVSSLQETQYF

abundance: NA
d_gene: NA
j_gene: TRBJ2-1
v_gene: TRBV4-2
CDR3nt: TGTGCCAGCAGCCAAGGAGGGGTGGGGGGCATCCTTAATGAGCAGTTCTTC
CDR3aa: CASSQGGVGGILNEQFF

abundance: NA
d_gene: NA
j_gene: TRBJ2-3
v_gene: TRBV7-2
CDR3nt: TGTGCCAGCAGCGCCCACTCTAGGGGTCAAGATACGCAGTATTTT
CDR3aa: CASSAHSRGQDTQYF

abundance: NA
d_gene: NA
j_gene: TRBJ2-1
v_gene: TRBV7-8
CDR3nt: TGTGCCAGCAGCCTCCAACGGGGGGCCTTCAATGAGCAGTTCTTC
CDR3aa: CASSLQRGAFNEQFF

abundance: NA
d_gene: NA
j_gene: TRBJ2-2
v_gene: TRBV2
CDR3nt: TGTGCCAGCAGTGAATTACACCTCGGAAACACCGGGGAGCTGTTTTTT
CDR3aa: CASSELHLGNTGELFF

abundance: NA
d_gene: NA
j_gene: TRBJ2-1
v_gene: TRBV7-9
CDR3nt: TGTGCCAGCAGACTCGGGGACGGTTCCTACAATGAGCAGTTCTTC
CDR3aa: CASRLGDGSYNEQFF